This T cell receptor (beta chain) was sequenced during a study of PD-L1 blockade in urothelial cancer. For the study at large: Blood underwent analysis 3 weeks (second dose) and 6 weeks after treatment began. Points from the study as a whole: Better survival was predicted when blood TCR clonality before treatment fell below the median.

V lost 8 bases to trimming and J lost 10 bases; unmatched junction nucleotides: 8. From germline, CDR1 is MNHEY and CDR2 SMNVEV (reference sequence). This CDR3 comprises 12 residues. This clone has a single count. Antigen specificity is unknown. Every PCR got spiked synthetic TCR analog templates. Libraries were prepared by immunoSEQ multiplex PCR; TCRdb keeps only in-frame clonotypes and omits some of them. The table lists tens of thousands of clones, 84% of them singletons, with 4% to 5% in the top ten. The sequenced sample was PBMCs, obtained around atezolizumab (anti-PD-L1) treatment. The V gene is TRBV27, the J gene TRBJ1-1; 9 bases align to TRBD1. This clonotype was obtained from a man in his sixties or seventies with urothelial cancer. The CDR3 nucleotides are TGTGCCAGCCGGACAGGGGCGGGAGGAGCTTTCTTT. Translated, it gives CASRTGAGGAFF.